Listed here are 9 T cell receptor beta chains from one sample, sequenced in a study of patients and donors after allogeneic stem cell transplantation. TCRdb re-called the RT-PCR reads with MiXCR, one entry per CDR3 protein. Of 25,000 to 30,000 distinct CDR3 sequences listed, 8% to 10% are singletons. The sample consisted of blood, either unsorted or a sorted T cell fraction (not recorded which). These receptors all stem from a human donor who was either an allogeneic HSCT recipient or a stem cell or donor lymphocyte infusion donor (not recorded which). It is not recorded whose cells these are; they may come from a transplant donor.

This clonotype was observed many times. J is TRBJ2-5 and V is TRBV5-1, with D unclear. The CDR3 has 14 residues. Germline V lookup: CDR1 SGHRS, CDR2 YFSETQ. The V end lost 1 base, the J end lost 3 bases, and 10 bases lay between the germline ends. This CDR3 reads CASSLLPTKETQYF. The CDR3 DNA reads as TGCGCCAGCAGCTTGTTGCCCACCAAAGAGACCCAGTACTTC.

The J gene is TRBJ2-7, the V gene TRBV6-1; 9 positions agree with TRBD1. With V trimmed by 6 bases and J by 1 base, 4 bases remained unmatched. The V gene's germline CDR1 is MNHNS and CDR2 SASEGT. The CDR3 extends over 14 amino acids. CDR3 region: CASSRDRASYEQYF. The CDR3 region has the DNA TGTGCCAGCAGCCGGGACAGGGCTTCCTACGAGCAGTACTTC.

Ten or more counts support this clonotype. The chain has TRBV20-1 and TRBJ2-3; 9 bases agree with TRBD1. V dropped 3 bases and J dropped 5; count of bases not matched to a gene: 6. Germline V gene lookup returns CDR1 DFQATT and CDR2 SNEGSKA (reference sequence). The CDR3 extends over 14 amino acids. CDR3 sequence reads: CSASTGGHEDTQYF. CDR3 DNA: TGCAGTGCTAGCACAGGGGGCCATGAAGATACGCAGTATTTT.

This clonotype was seen repeatedly, ten times or more. This rearrangement joins TRBV3-1 to TRBJ2-5; 12 bases are shared with TRBD2. Germline lookup yields CDR1 LGHDT and CDR2 YNNKEL (reference sequence). This CDR3 has 21 residues. V was pared by 0 bases and J by 5 bases, with 19 bases of the junction left unmatched. The DNA for the CDR3 is TGTGCCAGCAGCCAAGACCCCACTAGCGGGGGGCGCCCTCGTGAGCGGGAGACCCAGTACTTC. Translation gives CASSQDPTSGGRPRERETQYF.

The rearrangement joins TRBV3-1 to TRBJ2-2; the match to TRBD2 covers 9 bases. V shed 4 bases and J 3 bases; nucleotides not matched to a gene: 6. The CDR3 sequence is 16 residues long. The germline V gene encodes CDR1 LGHDT and CDR2 YNNKEL (reference sequence). The CDR3 spells CASSLGLAGDTGELFF. CDR3 coding DNA: TGTGCCAGCAGCCTGGGGTTAGCGGGAGACACCGGGGAGCTGTTTTTT. The whole variable domain, filled in from reference TRBV3-1 and TRBJ2-2, reads DTAVSQTPKYLVTQMGNDKSIKCEQNLGHDTMYWYKQDSKKFLKIMFSYNNKELIINETVPNRFSPKSPDKAHLNLHINSLELGDSAVYFCASSLGLAGDTGELFFGEGSRLTVL.

This clonotype was recorded at least ten times. J is TRBJ1-1 and V is TRBV19; D possibly corresponds to TRBD1 (6 bases). The V end lost 6 bases, the J end lost 4 bases, and 15 bases lay between the germline ends. Germline lookup yields CDR1 LNHDA and CDR2 SQIVND (reference sequence). This CDR3 region has 14 residues. The CDR3 nucleotides are TGTGCCAGTAGATGGGGGGCGCGTGGCACTGAAGCTTTCTTT. As protein: CASRWGARGTEAFF.

This clonotype was observed at least ten times. J is TRBJ2-7 and V is TRBV7-8; D possibly corresponds to TRBD2 (7 bases). V gave up 0 bases and J gave up 9 bases, with 15 bases separating them. CDR1 and CDR2 from the germline V gene are SGHVS and FQNEAQ. The CDR3 consists of 14 residues. The CDR3 region is CASSLAGGGDGQYF. The DNA for the CDR3 is TGTGCCAGCAGCTTAGCGGGGGGGGGCGACGGGCAGTACTTC.

This clonotype was recorded only once. This chain uses TRBV19 with TRBJ2-7; D is possibly TRBD1 (6 bases). The CDR3 extends over 15 amino acids. Per germline, CDR1 LNHDA and CDR2 SQIVND (reference sequence). Trimming shortened V by 6 bases and J by 2 bases, and 17 bases separated the two germline ends. The CDR3 spells CASRTRSQGTYEQYF. CDR3 DNA sequence: TGTGCCAGTAGGACGAGGTCCCAGGGGACCTACGAGCAGTACTTC.

This clonotype was found many times. The CDR3, as DNA: TGTGCCAGCAGCTTGCTTGGCCCCAATGAGCAGTTCTTC. It translates to CASSLLGPNEQFF. This chain joins TRBV5-6 and TRBJ2-1; D remains unclear. The ends were cut back, 1 base at V and 6 bases at J, with 8 bases in the middle. The CDR3 spans 13 residues. Per the germline V gene, CDR1 is SGHDT and CDR2 is YYEEEE.